The clone carrying this TCR beta chain was recorded a few times. Its antigen remains unidentified. The CDR3 has 14 amino acids. The V gene lost 1 base and the J gene lost 5 bases, with 10 bases spanning the gap. Germline values: CDR1 SGHNT, CDR2 YYREEE (reference sequence). TCRdb's copy holds only in-frame clones and misses some; the assay was immunoSEQ multiplex PCR. The sample has 150,000 to 200,000 clones, around 83% seen once. The data derive from a study of cytomegalovirus exposure and HLA in healthy donors. Study-level results: In the roughly 130 validation repertoires, a later analysis found that first-cohort TCR clusters tended to co-occur.

Separate from the 666-subject first cohort, the roughly 120-subject validation cohort was the one that the donors belonged to. This sequence originates from a woman in her 30s in good health and CMV-seropositive. Material: PBMCs. The chain links TRBV5-4 to TRBJ2-4; D is uncertain. CDR3 nucleotides: TGTGCCAGCAGCTTGTACCACTCCCAAAACATTCAGTACTTC. It encodes CASSLYHSQNIQYF.